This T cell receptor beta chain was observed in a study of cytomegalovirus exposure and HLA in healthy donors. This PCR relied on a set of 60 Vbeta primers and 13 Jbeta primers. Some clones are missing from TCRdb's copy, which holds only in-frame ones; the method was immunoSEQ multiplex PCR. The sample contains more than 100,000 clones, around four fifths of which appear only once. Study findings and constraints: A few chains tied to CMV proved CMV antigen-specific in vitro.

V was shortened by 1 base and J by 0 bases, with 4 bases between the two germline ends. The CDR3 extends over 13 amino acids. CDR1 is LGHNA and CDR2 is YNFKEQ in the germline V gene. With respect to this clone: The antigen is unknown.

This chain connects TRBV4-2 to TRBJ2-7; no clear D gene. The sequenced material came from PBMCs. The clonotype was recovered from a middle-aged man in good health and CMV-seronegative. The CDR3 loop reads CASSQASSYEQYF. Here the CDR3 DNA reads TGTGCCAGCAGCCAAGCTAGCTCCTACGAGCAGTACTTC.